One sample yielded the 3 T cell receptor beta chains listed below, sequenced in a study of OX40 agonist ivuxolimab in advanced cancers. Method: immunoSEQ multiplex PCR; TCRdb's copy keeps in-frame clones and lacks some. The sample shows 70,000 to 95,000 clones, around 92% of them seen only once. Sequenced material: CD4+ or CD8+ T cells sorted from blood, taken in a trial of the OX40 agonist ivuxolimab. Receptors originate from an adult with an advanced solid tumor such as melanoma, head and neck, liver or kidney cancer.

A note on this clone: The identical CDR3 is also encoded by other nucleotide sequences in the sample. This sequence joins TRBV25-1 and TRBJ1-4, with D perhaps matching TRBD1 (6 bases). The CDR3 is made up of 15 amino acids. V lost 4 bases and J lost 0, with 9 bases in between. Per the germline V gene, CDR1 is MGHDK and CDR2 is SYGVNS. The CDR3 bases are TGTGCCAGCAGTGGGGGACAAGCAACTAATGAAAAACTGTTTTTT. Protein: CASSGGQATNEKLFF.

The count of this clone is one. The V call is TRBV18, the J call TRBJ2-6; tentatively, D is TRBD1 or TRBD2 (5 bases each). The germline V and J ends were trimmed by 1 base and 1 base, with 17 bases remaining between them. The CDR3 is 19 amino acids. CDR1 is KGHSH, CDR2 LQKENI, per germline. CDR3: CASSPRLRDGQSGANVLTF. For the CDR3, the DNA is TGTGCCAGCTCACCACGTCTACGGGACGGACAATCTGGGGCCAACGTCCTGACTTTC.

This chain joins TRBV19 and TRBJ2-1, with D hard to call. This CDR3 contains 12 residues. Trimming pared 4 bases from V and 6 bases from J, leaving 7 bases between. In germline, CDR1 is LNHDA, CDR2 SQIVND (reference sequence). CDR3 sequence: CASSRWGNEQFF. CDR3 DNA sequence: TGTGCCAGTAGTAGGTGGGGCAATGAGCAGTTCTTC. Using reference TRBV19 and TRBJ2-1 for the parts outside the CDR3, the full variable domain is DGGITQSPKYLFRKEGQNVTLSCEQNLNHDAMYWYRQDPGQGLRLIYYSQIVNDFQKGDIAEGYSVSREKKESFPLTVTSAQKNPTAFYLCASSRWGNEQFFGPGTRLTVL.